The T cell receptor (beta chain) described here comes from a study of T cells in Graves' hyperthyroidism and ophthalmopathy. This CDR3 has 14 residues. Germline V gives CDR1 MNHNS, CDR2 SASEGT. The J segment lost 7 bases and the V segment lost 5 bases, leaving 8 bases of the junction unmatched. Out of roughly 10 ml of fresh peripheral blood came the PBMCs. This clonotype has more than one count but fewer than ten. TCR beta CDR3 region amplification was performed from RNA transcripts. The HTBI set primed first-round TCR CDR3 RT-PCR. One entry per CDR3 protein results from TCRdb running MiXCR on the multiplex PCR reads. Among around 500,000 distinct CDR3 sequences, around 14% were seen once, and the ten largest hold less than 20%.

Sample: blood. The rearrangement links TRBV6-1 to TRBJ1-2, with TRBD1 matching over 9 bases. The TCR originated in a woman aged 18-29 years with Graves' hyperthyroidism. In DNA form, the CDR3 reads TGTGCCAGCAGTAGAACCGGGACAGGGATTGGCTACACCTTC. It translates to CASSRTGTGIGYTF.